The 14 T cell receptor beta chains listed next were all sequenced from one sample in a study of Ad26.COV2.S vaccination and SARS-CoV-2 variants. Treatment described: roughly 19 received Ad26.COV2.S at low or high dose, single or two shots; about 5 received placebo; per-sample allocation not given. Each sample was drawn 63 days after the first injection (of vaccine or placebo). Using immunoSEQ multiplex PCR, the repertoire was profiled, and TCRdb retains in-frame clones only, with some absent. The sample yields hundreds of thousands of clones, 89% seen once. The sample here was peripheral blood, taken in a trial of Ad26.COV2.S vaccine versus placebo. The receptors were gathered from a person aged 18-60 years who received the Ad26.COV2.S COVID-19 vaccine or a placebo.

The chain recombines TRBV7-2 with TRBJ1-1; maybe TRBD1 (5 bases). V was cut by 10 bases and J by 1 base, with 16 bases left in between. Germline assignment: CDR1 SGHTA and CDR2 FQGNSA. The CDR3 spans 14 residues. The CDR3 sequence: CATSRWGGNTEAFF. The CDR3 DNA is TGTGCCACCTCGCGCTGGGGCGGGAACACTGAAGCTTTCTTT.

V is TRBV6-2 or TRBV6-3 and J is TRBJ1-1; TRBD1 matches at 7 bases. This CDR3 comprises 15 residues. Germline assignment: CDR1 MNHEY and CDR2 SVGEGT. J lost 3 bases, V lost 5 bases, and 9 bases had no gene match. The CDR3 nucleotides read TGTGCCAGCAGTGCCGACAGGGAGGGAGACACTGAAGCTTTCTTT. It is translated as CASSADREGDTEAFF.

The chain uses TRBV27 and TRBJ2-2; D call uncertain. This CDR3 comprises 16 residues. V lost 5 bases to trimming and J lost 2 bases, with 15 bases between them. The germline CDR1 and CDR2 sequences are MNHEY and SMNVEV (reference sequence). CDR3 bases: TGTGCCAGCAGTCCAATCCGGGTCACCAACACCGGGGAGCTGTTTTTT. Amino acid sequence: CASSPIRVTNTGELFF.

The V call is TRBV29-1, the J call TRBJ2-2, with 7 bases aligning to TRBD2. CDR3 length: 18 amino acids. From germline, CDR1 is SQVTM and CDR2 ANQGSEA. After removal of 2 bases from V and 6 bases from J, the junction contained 18 bases not matched to a gene. CDR3 amino acids: CSVEFVGSGLVGAGELFF. In DNA, the CDR3 is TGCAGCGTTGAATTCGTAGGATCAGGACTAGTCGGGGCCGGGGAGCTGTTTTTT.

The V call is TRBV19, the J call TRBJ2-3; D is unresolved. Trimming took 6 bases from V and 3 from J, leaving 13 bases between them. The CDR3 length is 14 residues. Germline V gene sequence: CDR1 LNHDA, CDR2 SQIVND (reference sequence). Written as DNA, the CDR3 is TGTGCCAGTAGCTCCAAAGGCCAGACAGATACGCAGTATTTT. This codes for CASSSKGQTDTQYF.

The CDR3 DNA reads as TGTGCCAGCAGTTACTCGCGAGCGGGGCCTCCCTACGAGCAGTACTTC. Translating it yields CASSYSRAGPPYEQYF. This sequence joins TRBV6-5 and TRBJ2-7; 7 positions agree with TRBD2. The V gene's germline CDR1 is MNHEY and CDR2 SVGAGI. The CDR3 contains 16 residues. J lost 2 bases, V lost 0 bases, and 7 bases had no gene match.

V gene TRBV5-8 combines with J gene TRBJ1-6; TRBD1 might be the D (5 bases). Trimming pared 0 bases from V and 3 bases from J, leaving 10 bases between. The CDR3 contains 16 residues. CDR1 is SGHTS, CDR2 YDEGEE, per germline. The CDR3 protein is CASSLGQGNYNSPLHF. The CDR3 DNA reads as TGTGCCAGCAGCTTGGGCCAGGGCAACTATAATTCACCCCTCCACTTT.

Concerning this clone itself: Additional DNA sequences in this sample encode the identical CDR3. The chain has TRBV6-2 or TRBV6-3 and TRBJ2-1; TRBD2 is a possible D gene (5 bases). The CDR3 consists of 12 residues. Deletions cut 2 bases from V and 6 bases from J, with 5 bases between. Germline assignment: CDR1 MNHEY and CDR2 SVGEGT. The CDR3 bases are TGTGCCAGCAGTTACGGAGGCAATGAGCAGTTCTTC. Translated: CASSYGGNEQFF.

This sequence joins TRBV7-3 and TRBJ1-6; D unclear. Deletions cut 1 base from V and 6 bases from J, with 7 bases between. CDR1 SGHTA and CDR2 FQGTGA come from the germline V gene. CDR3 size: 14 residues. Here the CDR3 reads CASSLSQFNSPLHF. CDR3 in DNA: TGTGCCAGCAGCTTAAGTCAGTTTAATTCACCCCTCCACTTT.

The genes are TRBV2 and TRBJ1-6; 10 nucleotides agree with TRBD1. The CDR3 runs 16 residues. Germline V gene data show CDR1 as SNHLY and CDR2 as FYNNEI. Trimming at V came to 7 bases and at J to 8 bases, leaving 11 bases not matched to a gene. DNA for the CDR3: TGTGCCAGCACCCCGGACAGGGGGTTTTGGGATTCACCCCTCCACTTT. As protein: CASTPDRGFWDSPLHF.

This chain connects TRBV29-1 to TRBJ1-1, with a tentative D call TRBD1 (5 bases). The ends were cut back, 3 bases at V and 1 base at J, with 12 bases in the middle. The CDR3 loop spans 14 amino acids. Per germline, CDR1 SQVTM and CDR2 ANQGSEA. This chain's CDR3 is CSVDPRAGNTEAFF. As DNA, the CDR3 is TGCAGCGTTGACCCCAGGGCAGGGAACACTGAAGCTTTCTTT. The full variable domain, completed using reference TRBV29-1 and TRBJ1-1, is SAVISQKPSRDICQRGTSLTIQCQVDSQVTMMFWYRQQPGQSLTLIATANQGSEATYESGFVIDKFPISRPNLTFSTLTVSNMSPEDSSIYLCSVDPRAGNTEAFFGQGTRLTVV.

The CDR3 sequence: CASVRGDLDTQYF. The CDR3 nucleotides read TGTGCCAGCGTACGAGGGGACTTAGATACGCAGTATTTT. The chain is built from TRBV7-2 and TRBJ2-3; D may be TRBD2 (6 bases). V gave up 8 bases and J gave up 5 bases, with 14 bases separating them. The CDR3 spans 13 residues. Per germline, CDR1 SGHTA and CDR2 FQGNSA.

A few counts support this clone. V gene TRBV3-1 (or the pseudogene TRBV3-2) combines with J gene TRBJ1-6; D unresolved. Trimming removed 4 bases at V and 9 bases at J, with 16 bases between. This CDR3 has 15 amino acids. Germline V gives CDR1 LGHDT, CDR2 YNNKEL (reference sequence). The chain's CDR3 is CASSPFGQESSPLHF. CDR3 DNA: TGTGCCAGCAGCCCCTTTGGGCAGGAGAGTTCACCCCTCCACTTT.

J is TRBJ2-1 and V is TRBV18; D possibly uses TRBD1 or TRBD2 (6 bases each). Trimming removed 6 bases from V and 6 bases from J, with 15 bases in between. Germline CDR1 and CDR2: KGHSH and LQKENI. The CDR3 has 14 residues. The CDR3 sequence is CASSHKGGGNEQFF. CDR3 bases: TGTGCCAGCTCCCACAAGGGGGGAGGCAATGAGCAGTTCTTC.